This note documents a single T cell receptor (beta chain) sequence. In this sample, this clonotype turned up many times. Its antigen remains undetermined. Base qualities are not provided; no much larger clone lies one nucleotide away. The library was made by PCR. TCRdb records HiSeq X Ten as the sequencer. Using fastp at Q25 and MiXCR, TCRdb reprocessed the public reads and kept productive beta chains. Merged by CDR3 protein, the rows form single entries marked with the most common genes and DNA. The sample table records roughly 25,000 distinct CDR3 sequences; about half of these occur just once. Over 35% of the sample is held by the ten biggest clonotypes. The CDR3 runs 15 residues from the cysteine to the phenylalanine. Only the CDR3 region is kept as DNA, spanning 45 bases read in frame from base 1. CDR1 LGHDT and CDR2 YNNKEL are derived from the germline V gene (reference sequence). V sheds 3 bases and J sheds 4 bases, leaving 13 bases between their ends.

Donors were patients with localized lung adenocarcinoma, a subtype of non-small cell lung cancer. These samples came from the centers of localized lung adenocarcinomas. For TCR repertoire analysis, CD8+ T cells taken from tumor tissue were profiled apart from CD4+ T cells. This entry belongs to a study of CD4 and CD8 cells across lung adenocarcinoma regions listed by TCRdb under 2018. With regard to the full study: Intratumor heterogeneity of the T cell receptor repertoire was examined by comparing tumor centers with tumor margins.

What was sequenced was CD8+ T cells from the center of a lung tumor. The sample's cell subset or site label is to be understood as: tumor center region. This chain joins TRBV3-1 to TRBJ2-1; confidence is insufficient to name the D gene. The receptor was isolated from a male donor with lung adenocarcinoma. The CD4 and CD8 labels of this study may be unreliable. Read as DNA, the sequence is TGTGCCAGCAGCCATGCCTTCAGGAGATACAATGAGCAGTTCTTC. It is translated as CASSHAFRRYNEQFF.